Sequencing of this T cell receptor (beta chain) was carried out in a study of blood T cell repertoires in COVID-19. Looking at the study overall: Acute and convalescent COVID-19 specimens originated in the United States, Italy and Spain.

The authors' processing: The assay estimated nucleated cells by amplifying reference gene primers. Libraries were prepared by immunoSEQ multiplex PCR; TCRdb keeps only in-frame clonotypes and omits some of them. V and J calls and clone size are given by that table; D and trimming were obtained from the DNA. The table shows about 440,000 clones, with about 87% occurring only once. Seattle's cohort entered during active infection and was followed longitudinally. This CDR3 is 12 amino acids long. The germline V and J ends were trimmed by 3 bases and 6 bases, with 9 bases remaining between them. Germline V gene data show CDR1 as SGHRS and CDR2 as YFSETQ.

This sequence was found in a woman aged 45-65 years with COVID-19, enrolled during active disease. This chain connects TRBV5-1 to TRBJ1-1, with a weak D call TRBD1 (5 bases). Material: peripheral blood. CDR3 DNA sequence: TGCGCCAGCAGCTGGGGCGAAGCTGAAGCTTTCTTT. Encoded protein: CASSWGEAEAFF.